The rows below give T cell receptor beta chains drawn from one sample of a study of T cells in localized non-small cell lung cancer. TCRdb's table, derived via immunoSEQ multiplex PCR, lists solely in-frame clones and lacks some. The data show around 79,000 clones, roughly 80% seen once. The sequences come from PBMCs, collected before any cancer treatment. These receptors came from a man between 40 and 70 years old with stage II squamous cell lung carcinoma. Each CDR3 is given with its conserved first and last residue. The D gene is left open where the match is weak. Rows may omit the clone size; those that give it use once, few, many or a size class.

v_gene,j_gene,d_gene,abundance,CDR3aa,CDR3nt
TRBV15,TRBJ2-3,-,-,CATSRQRDTQYF,TGTGCCACCAGCCGACAAAGAGATACGCAGTATTTT
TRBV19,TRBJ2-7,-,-,CASSLGLFSYEQYF,TGTGCCAGTAGTTTGGGACTTTTCTCCTACGAGCAGTACTTC
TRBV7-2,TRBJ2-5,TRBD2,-,CASTQGSGGAGTQYF,TGTGCCAGCACCCAGGGGAGCGGGGGGGCAGGGACCCAGTACTTC
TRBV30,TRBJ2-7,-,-,CAWSTGMGQYEQYF,TGTGCCTGGAGCACTGGGATGGGACAATACGAGCAGTACTTC
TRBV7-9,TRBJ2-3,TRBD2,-,CASSLMSGRGGDTQYF,TGTGCCAGCAGCTTAATGAGCGGGAGGGGTGGAGATACGCAGTATTTT
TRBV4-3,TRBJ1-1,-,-,CASSQARGLNTEAFF,TGCGCCAGCAGCCAAGCTCGGGGGCTGAACACTGAAGCTTTCTTT
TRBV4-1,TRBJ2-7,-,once,CASSQDLQTRKQYF,TGCGCCAGCAGCCAAGATCTCCAGACGAGGAAGCAGTACTTC
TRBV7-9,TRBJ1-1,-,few,CATERGHRNTEAFF,TGTGCCACCGAACGTGGACACCGGAACACTGAAGCTTTCTTT
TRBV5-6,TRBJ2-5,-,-,CASMGGPETQYF,TGTGCCAGCATGGGGGGGCCAGAGACCCAGTACTTC
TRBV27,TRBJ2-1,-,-,CASSLHPELALGDEQFF,TGTGCCAGCAGTTTACACCCCGAACTAGCACTCGGGGATGAGCAGTTCTTC
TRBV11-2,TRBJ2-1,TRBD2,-,CASSLVAGSLYNEQFF,TGTGCCAGCAGCTTGGTAGCGGGGTCCCTCTACAATGAGCAGTTCTTC
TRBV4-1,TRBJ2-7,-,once,CASSREAGGSYEQYF,TGCGCCAGCAGCCGTGAGGCAGGGGGGTCCTACGAGCAGTACTTC
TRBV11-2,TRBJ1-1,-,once,CASSLSGLLNTEAFF,TGTGCCAGCAGCCTCTCTGGTCTGTTGAACACTGAAGCTTTCTTT
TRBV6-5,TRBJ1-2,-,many,CASSDDGTFYGYTF,TGTGCCAGCAGTGACGACGGGACTTTCTATGGCTACACCTTC
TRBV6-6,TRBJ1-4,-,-,CASRLGQTNEKLFF,TGTGCCAGCAGATTAGGACAGACTAATGAAAAACTGTTTTTT
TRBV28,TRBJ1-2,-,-,CASSPPRLGDYGYTF,TGTGCCAGCAGTCCCCCCAGGTTGGGTGACTATGGCTACACCTTC
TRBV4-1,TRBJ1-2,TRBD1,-,CASSQDPQGYYGYTF,TGCGCCAGCAGCCAAGATCCACAGGGGTACTATGGCTACACCTTC
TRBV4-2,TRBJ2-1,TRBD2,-,CASSQDRAGGYNEQFF,TGTGCCAGCAGCCAAGACCGAGCGGGGGGTTACAATGAGCAGTTCTTC
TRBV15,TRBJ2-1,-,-,CATSRGGGFSSYNEQFF,TGTGCCACCAGCAGAGGAGGTGGCTTTAGCTCCTACAATGAGCAGTTCTTC
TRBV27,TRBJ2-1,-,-,CATAPDVDNEQFF,TGTGCCACCGCTCCGGACGTCGACAATGAGCAGTTCTTC
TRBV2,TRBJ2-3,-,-,CASSDAFTDTQYF,TGTGCCAGCAGTGACGCTTTCACAGATACGCAGTATTTT
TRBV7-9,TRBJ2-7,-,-,CASSPVIHEQYF,TGTGCCAGCAGCCCAGTAATCCACGAGCAGTACTTC
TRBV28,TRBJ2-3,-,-,CASSPVRDTQYF,TGTGCCAGCAGCCCAGTTCGAGATACGCAGTATTTT
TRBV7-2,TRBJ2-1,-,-,CASSLATASRAPFF,TGTGCCAGCAGCTTAGCCACAGCATCACGGGCACCGTTCTTC
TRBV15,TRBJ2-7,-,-,CATSSVGMDSFIYEQYF,TGTGCCACCAGCTCCGTGGGGATGGACAGTTTCATCTACGAGCAGTACTTC
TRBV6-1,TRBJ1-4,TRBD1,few,CASSGGGQGKWEKLFF,TGTGCCAGCAGTGGGGGTGGACAGGGGAAGTGGGAAAAACTGTTTTTT
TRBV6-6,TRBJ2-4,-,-,CASSDGGIQYF,TGTGCCAGCAGTGACGGGGGCATTCAGTACTTC
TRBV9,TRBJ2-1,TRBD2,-,CASSPSASGNYNEQFF,TGTGCCAGCAGCCCTTCGGCTAGCGGGAACTACAATGAGCAGTTCTTC
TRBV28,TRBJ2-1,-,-,CASSLLSNEQFF,TGTGCCAGCAGTTTATTATCCAATGAGCAGTTCTTC
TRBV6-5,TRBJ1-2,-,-,CASTPLGSAMGWTF,TGTGCCAGCACCCCCCTGGGTTCCGCTATGGGGTGGACCTTC
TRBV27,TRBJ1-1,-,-,CATSRRAPPATEAFF,TGTGCCACTTCTCGCCGGGCCCCCCCAGCCACTGAAGCTTTCTTT
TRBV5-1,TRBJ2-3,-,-,CASSLDGDTPDTQYF,TGCGCCAGCAGCTTGGATGGGGACACGCCAGATACGCAGTATTTT
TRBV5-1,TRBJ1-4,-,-,CASSLTGATNEKLFF,TGCGCCAGCAGCTTGACGGGAGCAACTAATGAAAAACTGTTTTTT
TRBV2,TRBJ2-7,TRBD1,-,CASSPGQVHF,TGTGCCAGCAGCCCGGGACAGGTTCACTTC
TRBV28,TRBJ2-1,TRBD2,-,CAASDWREGSYNEQFF,TGTGCCGCATCGGATTGGCGGGAGGGCTCCTACAATGAGCAGTTCTTC
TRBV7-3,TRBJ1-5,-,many,CASSRGSNQPQHF,TGTGCCAGCAGCCGGGGCAGCAATCAGCCCCAGCATTTT
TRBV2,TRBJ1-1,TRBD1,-,CASRATTGTGNTEAFF,TGTGCCAGCAGAGCAACAACCGGGACAGGGAACACTGAAGCTTTCTTT
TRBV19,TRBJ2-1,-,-,CASSGIYNEQFF,TGTGCCAGTAGCGGGATTTACAATGAGCAGTTCTTC
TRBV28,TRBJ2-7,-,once,CASRKTNYEQYF,TGTGCCAGCCGAAAGACAAACTACGAGCAGTACTTC
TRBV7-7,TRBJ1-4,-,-,CASSQAGLNEKLFF,TGTGCTAGCAGTCAGGCGGGCCTTAATGAAAAACTGTTTTTT
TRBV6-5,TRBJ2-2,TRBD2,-,CASSLAGGPQGELFF,TGTGCCAGCAGTTTAGCGGGAGGACCCCAAGGGGAGCTGTTTTTT
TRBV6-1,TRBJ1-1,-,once,CASSGVPGYTEAFF,TGTGCCAGCAGTGGGGTCCCGGGGTACACTGAAGCTTTCTTT
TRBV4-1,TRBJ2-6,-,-,CASSQVGGYGVGANVLTF,TGCGCCAGCAGCCAAGTGGGGGGTTACGGGGTTGGGGCCAACGTCCTGACTTTC
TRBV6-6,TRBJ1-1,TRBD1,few,CASSSVGGRGGTEAFF,TGTGCCAGCAGTTCCGTAGGGGGCAGGGGAGGCACTGAAGCTTTCTTT
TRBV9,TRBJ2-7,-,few,CASSTPGQNEQYF,TGTGCCAGCAGCACTCCCGGACAGAACGAGCAGTACTTC
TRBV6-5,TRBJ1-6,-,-,CASRGADSPLHF,TGTGCCAGCAGAGGGGCGGATTCACCCCTCCACTTT
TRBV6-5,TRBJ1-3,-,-,CASSQAGIGNTIYF,TGTGCCAGCAGTCAGGCAGGGATAGGAAACACCATATATTTT
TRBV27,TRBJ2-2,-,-,CASSLSINTGELFF,TGTGCCAGCAGCCTCTCGATAAACACCGGGGAGCTGTTTTTT
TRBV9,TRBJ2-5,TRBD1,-,CASSVERTGGTQYF,TGTGCCAGCAGCGTAGAAAGAACAGGGGGGACCCAGTACTTC
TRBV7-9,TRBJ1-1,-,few,CASTTLGKPEAFF,TGTGCCAGCACCACCCTGGGAAAGCCTGAAGCTTTCTTT
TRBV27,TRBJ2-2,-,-,CASSLEPGSLNTGELFF,TGTGCCAGCAGTTTAGAGCCAGGCTCGTTGAACACCGGGGAGCTGTTTTTT
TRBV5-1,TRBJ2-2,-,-,CASSLASLTRGTGELFF,TGCGCCAGCAGCTTGGCCTCTCTTACGCGAGGCACCGGGGAGCTGTTTTTT
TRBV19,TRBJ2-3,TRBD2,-,CASSPSGSIGTQYF,TGTGCCAGTAGTCCTAGCGGGAGCATAGGTACGCAGTATTTT
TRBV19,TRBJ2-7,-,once,CASRGSGSSEQYF,TGTGCCAGTAGGGGTTCGGGGTCGTCCGAGCAGTACTTC
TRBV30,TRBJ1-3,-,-,CAWREAVPSGNTIYF,TGTGCCTGGAGGGAGGCGGTACCCTCTGGAAACACCATATATTTT
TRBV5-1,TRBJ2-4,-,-,CASSPGQIKNIQYF,TGCGCCAGCAGCCCCGGACAGATAAAAAACATTCAGTACTTC
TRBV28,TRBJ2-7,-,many,CASSGREGGVYEQYF,TGTGCCAGCAGTGGCCGCGAAGGCGGAGTCTACGAGCAGTACTTC